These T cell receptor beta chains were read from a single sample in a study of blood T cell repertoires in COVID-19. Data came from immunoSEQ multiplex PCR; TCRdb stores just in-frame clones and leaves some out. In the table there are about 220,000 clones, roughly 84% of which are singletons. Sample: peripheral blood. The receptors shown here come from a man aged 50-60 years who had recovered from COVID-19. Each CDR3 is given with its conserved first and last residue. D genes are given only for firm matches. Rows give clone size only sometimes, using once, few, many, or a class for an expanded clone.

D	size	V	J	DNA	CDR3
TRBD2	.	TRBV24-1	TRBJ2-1	TGTGCCACCAGTGATTTACCTAGCGGGAGGGCATACAATGAGCAGTTCTTC	CATSDLPSGRAYNEQFF
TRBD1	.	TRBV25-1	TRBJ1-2	TGTGCCAGCAGCAAACAGGGGGCGGGATATGGCTACACCTTC	CASSKQGAGYGYTF
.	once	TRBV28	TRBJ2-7	TGTGCCAGCAGTTTACCCACGCGGGAGGACAGGGGCGGAATTGAGCAGTACTTC	CASSLPTREDRGGIEQYF
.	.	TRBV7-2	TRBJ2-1	TGTGCCAGCAGCTTAGCGGTAACCGCGAACAATGAGCAGTTCTTC	CASSLAVTANNEQFF
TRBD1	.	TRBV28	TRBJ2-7	TGTGCCAGCAGTCAGTGGGACAGGAGTAACTACGAGCAGTACTTC	CASSQWDRSNYEQYF
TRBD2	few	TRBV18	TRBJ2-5	TGTGCCAGCTCACCACGGCGACTAGCGGGAGGCAACCAAGAGACCCAGTACTTC	CASSPRRLAGGNQETQYF
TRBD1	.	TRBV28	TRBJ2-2	TGTGCCAGCAGTCCTATACGCCGGACAGGGGACACCGGGGAGCTGTTTTTT	CASSPIRRTGDTGELFF
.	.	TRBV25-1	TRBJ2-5	TGTGCCAGCAGCAGACCCGGGACTCTCCAAGAGACCCAGTACTTC	CASSRPGTLQETQYF
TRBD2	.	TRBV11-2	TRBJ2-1	TGTGCCAGCAGCCCCGGGACTAGCGGAGACAATGAGCAGTTCTTC	CASSPGTSGDNEQFF
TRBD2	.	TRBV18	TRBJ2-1	TGTGCCAGCTCACCAGCGGGACTAGCGATTGAGCAGTTCTTC	CASSPAGLAIEQFF
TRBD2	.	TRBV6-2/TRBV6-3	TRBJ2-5	TGTGCCAGCAGTTTGAGTCCAATCGGGGGGGGAGAGACCCAGTACTTC	CASSLSPIGGGETQYF
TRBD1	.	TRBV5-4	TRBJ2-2	TGTGCCAGCAGCCACCCTGGGACAGTTAACACCGGGGAGCTGTTTTTT	CASSHPGTVNTGELFF
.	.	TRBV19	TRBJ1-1	TGTGCCAGTAGGGTGGGGAGCACAGTGAACACTGAAGCTTTCTTT	CASRVGSTVNTEAFF
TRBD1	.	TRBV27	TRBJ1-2	TGTGCCAGCAGTACAGGGGCTAACTATGGCTACACCTTC	CASSTGANYGYTF